This T cell receptor (beta chain) stems from a study of shared clonotypes between healthy human individuals. V was cut by 3 bases and J by 12 bases, with 10 bases left in between. The CDR3 loop spans 11 amino acids. Germline CDR1 SGDLS, CDR2 YYNGEE. Whole-study results and caveats: Genetic and exposure-history diversity was limited by the few donors. Memory subsets generally showed lower estimated richness than naive subsets. Shared clonotypes across all four donors exceeded non-shared ones in generation probability.

A note on this clone: Its antigen remains unidentified.

Using immunoSEQ multiplex PCR, the repertoire was profiled, and TCRdb retains in-frame clones only, with some absent. The data show 500,000 or so clones, approximately 94% seen once. The TCR sequence derives from a woman aged 25 to 39 in good health. The V call is TRBV9, the J call TRBJ2-1; D remains unclear. The sequencing input was naive CD4+ T cells sorted from blood. The subset is: CD45RA+ positively selected. The CDR3 DNA is TGTGCCAGCAGCGGTCCGGGCCCGCAGTTCTTC. Translated: CASSGPGPQFF.